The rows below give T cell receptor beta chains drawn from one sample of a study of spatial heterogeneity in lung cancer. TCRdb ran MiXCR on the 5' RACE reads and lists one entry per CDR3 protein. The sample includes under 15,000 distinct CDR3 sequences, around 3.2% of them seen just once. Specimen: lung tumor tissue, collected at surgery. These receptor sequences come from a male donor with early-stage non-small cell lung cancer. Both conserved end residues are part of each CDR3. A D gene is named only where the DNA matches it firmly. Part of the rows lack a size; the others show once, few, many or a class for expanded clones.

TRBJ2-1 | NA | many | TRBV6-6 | TGTGCCAGCAGTCTCAGGGGATGGCAGTTCTTC | CASSLRGWQFF
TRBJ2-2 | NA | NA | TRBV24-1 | TGTGCCACCAGCCTGTCGTGGGGGATTCAGAACACCGGGGAGCTGTTTTTT | CATSLSWGIQNTGELFF
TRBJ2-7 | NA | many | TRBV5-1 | TGCGCCAGCAGCGGGTTCGAGATGCACGAGCAGTACTTC | CASSGFEMHEQYF
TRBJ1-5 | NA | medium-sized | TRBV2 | TGTGCCAGCAGTCTTACCGGGAGCTATAGCAATCAGCCCCAGCATTTT | CASSLTGSYSNQPQHF
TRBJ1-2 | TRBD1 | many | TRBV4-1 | TGCGCCAGCAGCCAAGATCTAGGACAGGGGAACTATGGCTACACCTTC | CASSQDLGQGNYGYTF
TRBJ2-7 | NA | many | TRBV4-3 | TGCGCCAGCAGCCAAACAGGGCACGAGCAGTACTTC | CASSQTGHEQYF
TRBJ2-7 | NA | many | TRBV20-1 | TGCAGTGCTAGAGATTCCGCGTTTTACGAGCAGTACTTC | CSARDSAFYEQYF
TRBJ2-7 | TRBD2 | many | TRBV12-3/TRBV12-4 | TGTGCCAGCAGTCTCGGGGCTAGCGGTCCCTACGAGCAGTACTTC | CASSLGASGPYEQYF
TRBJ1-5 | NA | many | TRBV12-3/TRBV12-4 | TGTGCCAGCAGTCTGGTAGAAAATCAGCCCCAGCATTTT | CASSLVENQPQHF
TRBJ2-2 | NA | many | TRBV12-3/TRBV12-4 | TGTGCCAGCAGTCTCTTCACCGGGGAGCTGTTTTTT | CASSLFTGELFF
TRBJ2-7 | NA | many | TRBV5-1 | TGCGCCAGCAGCGATACGGGGCAGGGAATTTACGAGCAGTACTTC | CASSDTGQGIYEQYF
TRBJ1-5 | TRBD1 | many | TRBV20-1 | TGCAGTGCTAGAGCGGGACAGGGGCTGTGGGACCAGCCCCAGCATTTT | CSARAGQGLWDQPQHF
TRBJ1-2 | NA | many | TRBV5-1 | TGCGCCAGCAGCCCCGGGGCTGCCGGTGGCTACACCTTC | CASSPGAAGGYTF
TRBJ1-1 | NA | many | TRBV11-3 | TGTGCCAGCAGCTTAGTGTCAGAAACTGAAGCTTTCTTT | CASSLVSETEAFF
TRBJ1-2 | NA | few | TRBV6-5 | TGTGCCAGCAGTTACTCGCAGGCCCCGAGCTATGGCTACACCTTC | CASSYSQAPSYGYTF
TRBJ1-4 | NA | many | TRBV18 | TGTGCCAGCTCACCCCTGCCACAGACCGCAACTAATGAAAAACTGTTTTTT | CASSPLPQTATNEKLFF
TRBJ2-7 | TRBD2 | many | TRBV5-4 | TGTGCCAGCAGCTTGGTGGGACTAGCGGGGGAGCAGTACTTC | CASSLVGLAGEQYF
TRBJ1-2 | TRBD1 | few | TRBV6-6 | TGTGCCAGCAGTCAGCGGACAGGTCTCGGGGGCTACACCTTC | CASSQRTGLGGYTF
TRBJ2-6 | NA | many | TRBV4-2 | TGTGCCAGCAGCCAAGACAGGGGGGGAACTGGGGCCAACGTCCTGACTTTC | CASSQDRGGTGANVLTF
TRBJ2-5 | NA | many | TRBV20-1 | TGCAGTGCTAGAGATCCGGACAGTCGGACCCAAGAGACCCAGTACTTC | CSARDPDSRTQETQYF
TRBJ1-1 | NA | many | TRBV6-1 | TGTGCCAGCAGTATGAGGAACACTGAAGCTTTCTTT | CASSMRNTEAFF